The entry below describes one T cell receptor beta chain. Its antigen specificity is not known. No much larger clone exists at a distance of one base, and base qualities are not known. Ficoll-Paque density gradient centrifugation was used to isolate PBMCs. The sample originates from a study of T-cell memory formation after mild COVID-19 (dated by TCRdb to the early 2020s). Notes on the research overall: Most TCR sequence clusters were specific to one of the two donors. In a couple of donors, T-cell clones that expanded and contracted after mild COVID-19 were tracked by sequencing TCRalpha and TCRbeta repertoires over time. Two young, previously healthy adult volunteers made up the cohort, one male and one female. Study-level results and caveats: The study included only two mild cases, and larger cohorts that include severe cases with pre-infection samples were judged to be necessary. Contracting CD4+ clones turned up mainly in the CM and EM memory subsets, whereas EMRA was where CD8+ clones were enriched. The detection of some responding clones in pre-infection memory suggests that pre-existing cross-reactive memory T cells joined the SARS-CoV-2 response. Clones that contracted from day 15 to 85 showed balanced CD4/CD8 phenotypes, whereas a second wave of clones that expanded from day 15 to 37 leaned towards CD4+. SARS-CoV-2 specificity of the second-wave clones peaking on day 37 was not confirmed.

Counted from cysteine to phenylalanine, this CDR3 has 15 amino acids. Kept here is only the CDR3 DNA, which spans 45 bases and is read in frame from base 1. The junction shows trimming of 6 bases on V and 6 bases on J, plus 17 bases between the germline ends. Per the germline V gene, MNHEY is the CDR1 and SVGAGI is the CDR2. Instrument used: Illumina NovaSeq 6000. cDNA libraries for TCRalpha and TCRbeta were prepared by 5'RACE using constant-segment primers, with sample barcodes and unique molecular identifiers added. Trizol reagent was used to extract RNA from every sample. Amplification of the libraries took two PCR steps, and the second step added a second sample barcode plus Illumina TruSeq adapters. Sequencing of the libraries was done on an Illumina NovaSeq, producing 2 x 150 bp paired-end reads. Concerning the study's data processing: With migec v1.2.7, reads were demultiplexed and then collapsed into UMI-guided consensus sequences. Using mixcr v2.1.11, UMI consensuses were aligned to TRA and TRB V and J templates and then assembled into clonotypes. Expanded or contracted clonotypes were those called significant by both edgeR and NoisET, with noise models trained on biological replicates. For edgeR calls, the cutoffs were a false discovery rate-adjusted p below 0.01 and a log2 fold-change threshold of 1. PCA with hierarchical clustering of max-normalized trajectories of the 1000 most abundant clonotypes was used as exploratory dynamics analysis. Separately sequenced CD4+ and CD8+ repertoires were used to assign the CD4 or CD8 phenotype of responding clones. The public reads were reanalyzed by TCRdb: fastp trimming at Q25, MiXCR alignment, in-frame beta chains only. Rows with a matching CDR3 protein are joined into one entry that keeps the most common DNA and genes. These V and J calls rely on TCRdb rather than the paper's analysis. The sample table holds approximately 290,000 distinct CDR3 sequences, of which 7% to 10% were seen once. The biggest ten clones account for around a fifth of the sample.

Rearrangement joined TRBV6-5 to TRBJ2-2, with the D gene possibly TRBD1 or TRBD2, each one fitting 5 bases. Sample: PBMCs or a T cell subset sorted from them (not recorded which). The source is a young man who had mild COVID-19 (a few samples of this study predate the infection). The sample titles of this study are shuffled in the database, so cell type and time point are left out; the donor was told from shared clones. The sequenced DNA: TGTGCCAGCAGATTCTTGAGGGGCGCATCCGGGGAGCTGTTTTTT. This translates into CASRFLRGASGELFF.